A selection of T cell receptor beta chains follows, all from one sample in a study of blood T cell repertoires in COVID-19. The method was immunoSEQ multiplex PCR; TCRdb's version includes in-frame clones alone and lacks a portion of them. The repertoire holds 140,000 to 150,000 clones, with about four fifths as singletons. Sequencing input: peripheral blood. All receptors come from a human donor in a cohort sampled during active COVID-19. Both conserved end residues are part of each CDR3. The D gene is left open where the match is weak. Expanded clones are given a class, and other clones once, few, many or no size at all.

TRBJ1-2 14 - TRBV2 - TGTGCCAGCAGTGTTCAGGGGCAGGGCTATGGCTACACCTTC CASSVQGQGYGYTF
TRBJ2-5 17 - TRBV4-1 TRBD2 TGCGCCAGCAGCGCTCAGGGAGCGGGAGGGGTACAAGAGACCCAGTACTTC CASSAQGAGGVQETQYF
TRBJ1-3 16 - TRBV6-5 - TGTGCCAGCAGTTCCGGGACAACAAGCTCTGGAAACACCATATATTTT CASSSGTTSSGNTIYF
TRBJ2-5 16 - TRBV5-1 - TGCGCCAGCAGCTTGGAACTAATTCCAATTCAAGAGACCCAGTACTTC CASSLELIPIQETQYF
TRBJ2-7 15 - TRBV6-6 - TGTGCCAGCAGTTATGAGGCTAGGGAGTGGTACGAGCAGTACTTC CASSYEAREWYEQYF
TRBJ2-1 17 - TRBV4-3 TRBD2 TGCGCCAGCAGCCAAGTCCTGGGCGGGAGCGCCTACAATGAGCAGTTCTTC CASSQVLGGSAYNEQFF
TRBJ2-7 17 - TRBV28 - TGTGCCAGCAGTGAAGGGTCAGGAGGCAGGCGACCCTACGAGCAGTACTTC CASSEGSGGRRPYEQYF
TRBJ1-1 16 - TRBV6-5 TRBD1 TGTGCCAGCAGTTACTCTTGGACAGGGATGAACACTGAAGCTTTCTTT CASSYSWTGMNTEAFF
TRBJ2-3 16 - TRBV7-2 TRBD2 TGTGCCAGCAGCTTCAGCGGGAAGGTACGCACAGATACGCAGTATTTT CASSFSGKVRTDTQYF
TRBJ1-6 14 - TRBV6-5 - TGTGCCAGCTCCGGGGGTTCGGATAATTCACCCCTCCACTTT CASSGGSDNSPLHF
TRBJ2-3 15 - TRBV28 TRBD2 TGTGCCAGCATTCAGACTAGCGGGAGGCGGGATACGCAGTATTTT CASIQTSGRRDTQYF
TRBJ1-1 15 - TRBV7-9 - TGTGCCAGCAGCTCTACTTTGACGGGGAACACTGAAGCTTTCTTT CASSSTLTGNTEAFF
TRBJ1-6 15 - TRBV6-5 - TGTGCCAGCAGGCTGACAGGTCTCGATAATTCACCCCTCCACTTT CASRLTGLDNSPLHF
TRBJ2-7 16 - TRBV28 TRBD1 TGTGCCAGCAGTTTATGGGGACAGGGGGCGGGAAACGAGCAGTACTTC CASSLWGQGAGNEQYF
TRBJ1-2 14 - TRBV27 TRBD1 TGTGCCAGCAGTTTGGACAGGGCTAACTATGGCTACACCTTC CASSLDRANYGYTF
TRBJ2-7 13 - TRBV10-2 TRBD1 TGCGCCAGCAGACCGACAGGGGGGGACGAGCAGTACTTC CASRPTGGDEQYF
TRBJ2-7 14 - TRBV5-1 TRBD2 TGCGCCAGCAGGGAGGGCGGGAGTATCTACGAGCAGTACTTC CASREGGSIYEQYF
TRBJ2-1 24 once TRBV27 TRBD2 TGTGCCAGCAGTTTCGGCGGTCGGGGTGGGGCCGGGACTAGCGGGAGGAGAGGGTACAATGAGCAGTTCTTC CASSFGGRGGAGTSGRRGYNEQFF
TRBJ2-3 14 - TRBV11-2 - TGTGCCAGCAGCTTAGACAGGGCCACAGATACGCAGTATTTT CASSLDRATDTQYF
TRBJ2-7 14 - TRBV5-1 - TGCGCCAGCAGCTCGGTAGCGGCAACCTACGAGCAGTACTTC CASSSVAATYEQYF